The table lists the clone carrying this TCR beta chain with many counts. Its antigen remains unknown. The V gene's germline CDR1 is MGHRA and CDR2 YSYEKL. The CDR3 has 16 amino acids. V was shortened by 1 base and J by 1 base, with 13 bases between the two germline ends. This entry belongs to a study of human T cells and chemical hapten exposure. Study-level results: Controls formed significantly fewer large CDR3 similarity clusters than expanded TCRs did.

Time point meaning: pre-sensitization, week 0. Treatment reported: therapeutic diphenylcyclopropenone sensitization with weekly scalp DPC. Study processing details: Per sample, the median was 95,638 TCRs, with values from roughly 23,000 to 700,000. TCRdb redid the calling of the RACE reads with MiXCR, one entry per CDR3 protein. V and J calls and clone size were set by TCRdb, not the authors. The profile covers some 250,000 distinct CDR3 sequences, with 7.5% to 9% appearing a single time and 1.2% taken by the ten largest. The TCR sequence derives from a man between 18 and 29 years old with alopecia areata. Some clones in this sample may be carry-over from other donors' samples. The chain combines TRBV4-1 with TRBJ1-1; no reliable D call. Source: whole blood, taken in connection with sensitization to the hapten diphenylcyclopropenone (DPC). The DNA for the CDR3 is TGCGCCAGCAGCCAAGGTTGGACCGTACCGAACACTGAAGCTTTCTTT. This translates into CASSQGWTVPNTEAFF.